These 7 T cell receptor beta chains share one sample of origin, sequenced in a study of blood T cell repertoires in COVID-19. Data came from immunoSEQ multiplex PCR; TCRdb stores just in-frame clones and leaves some out. There are about 230,000 clones in the sample; 75% to 85% occur only once, and under 2.5% lies in the top ten. The specimen was peripheral blood. These receptors came from a man in his forties who had recovered from COVID-19.

CDR3 sequence: CASSRQGVEKLFF. The DNA for the CDR3 is TGTGCCAGCAGCCGACAGGGGGTGGAAAAACTGTTTTTT. The chain combines TRBV11-2 with TRBJ1-4, with 9 nucleotides matching TRBD1. This CDR3 is built from 13 residues. Germline V lookup: CDR1 SGHAT, CDR2 FQNNGV. V was pared by 5 bases and J by 8 bases, with 3 bases of the junction left unmatched.

This chain uses TRBV10-2 with TRBJ2-7, with 8 bases fitting TRBD2. Trimming took 6 bases from V and 1 from J; bases not matched to a gene: 8. The CDR3 runs 15 residues. Germline V gene sequence: CDR1 WSHSY, CDR2 SAAADI. This CDR3 reads CASREQAGASYEQYF. The CDR3 DNA sequence: TGCGCCAGCAGGGAGCAAGCGGGAGCTTCCTACGAGCAGTACTTC.

This rearrangement joins TRBV19 to TRBJ1-1, with TRBD1 matching over 11 bases. Germline CDR1 reads LNHDA; CDR2 reads SQIVND (reference sequence). This CDR3 comprises 15 residues. Trimming at V came to 7 bases and at J to 4 bases, leaving 8 bases not matched to a gene. CDR3 nucleotides: TGTGCCAGTACTACAACCGGGACAGGGGGCACTGAAGCTTTCTTT. This gives the protein CASTTTGTGGTEAFF.

This clone was seen a single time. The V and J genes are TRBV6-5 and TRBJ2-7, with D tentatively TRBD1 (6 bases). V was pared by 2 bases and J by 4 bases, with 12 bases between. The CDR3 contains 14 residues. CDR1 and CDR2 (germline): MNHEY, SVGAGI. CDR3 sequence (DNA): TGTGCCAGCAGTTACACAAGGACAGTATACGAGCAGTACTTC. It codes for CASSYTRTVYEQYF.

This clone was observed many times. The chain carries TRBV2 and TRBJ1-5, with D perhaps TRBD1 (6 bases). Germline lookup yields CDR1 SNHLY and CDR2 FYNNEI. Trimming stripped 8 bases from V and 2 bases from J, with 10 bases between. The CDR3 is 13 amino acids. CDR3 sequence (DNA): TGTGCCAGCCAGGGGTTGGGCAATCAGCCCCAGCATTTT. Amino acid sequence: CASQGLGNQPQHF.

CDR3 sequence (DNA): TGTGCCAGCAGCCCGTTAGGGGGGGCTAACTATGGCTACACCTTC. Translating gives CASSPLGGANYGYTF. This sequence joins TRBV3-1 (or the pseudogene TRBV3-2) and TRBJ1-2; D is perhaps TRBD1 (6 bases). Between the trimmed V and J ends, which lost 4 bases and 0 bases, there was a span of 12 bases. This CDR3 spans 15 amino acids. Germline-derived CDR1 and CDR2 are LGHDT and YNNKEL (reference sequence).

Only one count was recorded for this clone. J is TRBJ2-1 and V is TRBV24-1; TRBD2 matches at 10 bases. Germline CDR1 KGHDR, CDR2 SFDVKD. The CDR3 has 17 residues. V trimming: 2 bases; J trimming: 2 bases; junction bases outside the gene matches: 5. As DNA, the CDR3 is TGTGCCACCAGTGATTCCCAAAGCGGGGGGGCCTACAATGAGCAGTTCTTC. Residues: CATSDSQSGGAYNEQFF.